Below are 28 T cell receptor beta chains sequenced from a single sample in a study of cytomegalovirus exposure and HLA in healthy donors. PCR was performed using 60 Vbeta and 13 Jbeta primers. Clones were sequenced by immunoSEQ multiplex PCR, and TCRdb holds only the in-frame ones, with some missing. The sample yields fewer than 150,000 clones, roughly 77% seen once. Material for sequencing was PBMCs. Receptor source: a man aged 30 to 45 in good health and CMV-seronegative.

V usage is TRBV30 and J usage is TRBJ1-5, with unresolved D. Trimming took 2 bases from V and 2 from J, leaving 7 bases between them. This CDR3 has 13 residues. Germline V gene sequence: CDR1 GTSNPN, CDR2 SVGIG (reference sequence). CDR3 protein: CAWSPGGNQPQHF. In nucleotides, the CDR3 is TGTGCCTGGAGTCCCGGGGGCAATCAGCCCCAGCATTTT.

In its sample, this clone was seen once. The CDR3 loop is CASSLFPTGINEKLFF. CDR3 in DNA: TGTGCCAGCAGTTTATTTCCAACAGGGATAAATGAAAAACTGTTTTTT. The rearrangement links TRBV28 to TRBJ1-4; D perhaps matches TRBD1 (6 bases). The CDR3 sequence is 16 residues long. CDR1 and CDR2 (germline): MDHEN, SYDVKM. V was cut by 1 base and J by 5 bases, with 14 bases left in between.

The J gene is TRBJ2-3, the V gene TRBV5-6; 13 bases agree with TRBD2. This CDR3 has 17 amino acids. J lost 1 base, V lost 4 bases, and 6 bases had no gene match. Looked up from germline, CDR1 is SGHDT and CDR2 is YYEEEE. The CDR3 sequence: CASSGLAGDGGTDTQYF. DNA of the CDR3: TGTGCCAGCAGCGGACTAGCGGGAGATGGTGGCACAGATACGCAGTATTTT.

The chain links TRBV5-6 to TRBJ1-2, with a possible D match to TRBD1 (6 bases). This CDR3 comprises 15 residues. Germline-derived CDR1 and CDR2 are SGHDT and YYEEEE. V was cut by 3 bases and J by 0 bases, with 12 bases left in between. Here the CDR3 reads CASSSRDTANYGYTF. The CDR3 DNA follows: TGTGCCAGCAGCTCCCGGGACACCGCTAACTATGGCTACACCTTC. The variable domain in full, with the rest retrieved from reference TRBV5-6 and TRBJ1-2, is DAGVTQSPTHLIKTRGQQVTLRCSPKSGHDTVSWYQQALGQGPQFIFQYYEEEERQRGNFPDRFSGHQFPNYSSELNVNALLLGDSALYLCASSSRDTANYGYTFGSGTRLTVV.

The chain employs TRBV19 and TRBJ1-1; D ambiguous. The CDR3 sequence is 12 residues long. Germline V gene sequence: CDR1 LNHDA, CDR2 SQIVND (reference sequence). V was shortened by 3 bases and J by 6 bases, with 8 bases between the two germline ends. The CDR3 spells CASSMGSPEAFF. The DNA of the CDR3 is TGTGCCAGTAGTATGGGCAGCCCTGAAGCTTTCTTT.

The CDR3, as DNA: TGTGCCAGCAGCCATACTCAGGGGCGGGACACTGAAGCTTTCTTT. Translation: CASSHTQGRDTEAFF. The chain couples TRBV7-9 to TRBJ1-1; tentatively, D is TRBD1 (6 bases). Germline assignment: CDR1 SEHNR and CDR2 FQNEAQ (reference sequence). V was pared by 5 bases and J by 3 bases, with 16 bases between. This CDR3 region has 15 residues. The full variable domain, in which reference TRBV7-9 and TRBJ1-1 provide the parts outside the CDR3, is DTGVSQNPRHKITKRGQNVTFRCDPISEHNRLYWYRQTLGQGPEFLTYFQNEAQLEKSRLLSDRFSAERPKGSFSTLEIQRTEQGDSAMYLCASSHTQGRDTEAFFGQGTRLTVV.

For this clone: One end of the junction fails to match germline, which may point to a read error. The chain combines TRBV6-6 with TRBJ2-1, with TRBD2 matching over 10 bases. CDR1 and CDR2 from the germline V gene are MNHNY and SVGAGI (reference sequence). CDR3 length: 16 amino acids. DNA of the CDR3: TGTGCCAGCAGTTATGAGGGACTAGCGCAATACAATGAGCAGCTCTTC. Amino acids: CASSYEGLAQYNEQLF.

This clone turned up a few times. CDR3 in amino acids: CASSLTSGDSYEQYF. Here the CDR3 DNA reads TGCGCCAGCAGCTTGACTAGCGGGGACTCCTACGAGCAGTACTTC. The J gene is TRBJ2-7, the V gene TRBV5-1; 10 bases match TRBD2. This CDR3 has 15 residues. From germline, CDR1 is SGHRS and CDR2 YFSETQ. Losses at the gene ends were 1 base for V and 0 bases for J; bases not matched to a gene: 1.

J is TRBJ1-4 and V is TRBV7-9, with D possibly being TRBD1 (5 bases). V lost 4 bases, J lost 8 bases, and 17 bases lay in between. This CDR3 region has 15 residues. The germline CDR1 and CDR2 sequences are SEHNR and FQNEAQ (reference sequence). This CDR3 is CASSSGHHAAEKLFF. CDR3 sequence (DNA): TGTGCCAGCAGCTCCGGACATCACGCAGCGGAAAAACTGTTTTTT.

J is TRBJ2-1 and V is TRBV29-1, with 8 bases that match TRBD2. Germline V gene lookup returns CDR1 SQVTM and CDR2 ANQGSEA. CDR3 length: 15 residues. V lost 1 base to trimming and J lost 7 bases; unmatched junction nucleotides: 9. CDR3 coding DNA: TGCAGCGTTGAAGGGACGGGAGGGCCGGAAAATGAGCAGTTCTTC. Encoded protein: CSVEGTGGPENEQFF.

The genes are TRBV5-5 and TRBJ2-2; D is possibly TRBD2 (5 bases). Germline V gene data show CDR1 as SGHKS and CDR2 as YYEKEE (reference sequence). Trimming removed 2 bases at V and 4 bases at J, with 9 bases between. The CDR3 contains 14 residues. The CDR3 DNA reads as TGTGCCAGCAGCTTCGGCGGGCTCACCGGGGAGCTGTTTTTT. This codes for CASSFGGLTGELFF. Full variable domain (missing parts from reference TRBV5-5 and TRBJ2-2): DAGVTQSPTHLIKTRGQQVTLRCSPISGHKSVSWYQQVLGQGPQFIFQYYEKEERGRGNFPDRFSARQFPNYSSELNVNALLLGDSALYLCASSFGGLTGELFFGEGSRLTVL.

The rearrangement uses TRBV9 and TRBJ2-1; tentatively, D is TRBD1 (5 bases). The germline CDR1 and CDR2 sequences are SGDLS and YYNGEE. The CDR3 spans 14 residues. Trimming stripped 3 bases from V and 4 bases from J, with 11 bases between. Written as DNA, the CDR3 is TGTGCCAGCAGCGAAACAGGAAGGTACAATGAGCAGTTCTTC. Translation gives CASSETGRYNEQFF.

The chain carries TRBV29-1 and TRBJ2-5; no definite D call. TRBJ2-7 matches the DNA end more closely, so the J call is doubtful. This CDR3 contains 13 residues. The germline V gene has CDR1 SQVTM and CDR2 ANQGSEA. CDR3 amino acids: CSASNTGLNEQYF. Written as DNA, the CDR3 is TGCAGCGCCTCGAATACCGGGTTGAACGAGCAGTACTTC.

To note about this clone: The junction and the germline gene differ at one end; a read error may be behind it. The rearrangement uses TRBV7-9 and TRBJ1-6; tentative D call: TRBD1 (5 bases). The length of the CDR3 is 17 residues. The germline gives CDR1 SEHNR, CDR2 FQNEAQ (reference sequence). CDR3 sequence: CASSLGGGVGFNSPLNF. CDR3 nucleotides: TGTGCCAGCAGCTTAGGCGGAGGGGTGGGCTTTAATTCACCCCTCAACTTT.

CDR3 sequence: CASAEGHSQETQYF. The CDR3 DNA reads TGTGCCAGCGCTGAGGGACACAGCCAAGAGACCCAGTACTTC. V gene TRBV6-6 combines with J gene TRBJ2-5; maybe TRBD1 (6 bases). The V and J ends lost 8 bases and 1 base respectively, with 14 bases between them. This CDR3 is 14 amino acids long. Germline CDR1 and CDR2: MNHNY and SVGAGI (reference sequence).

The chain recombines TRBV19 with TRBJ1-3; 8 bases align to TRBD1. Per the germline V gene, CDR1 is LNHDA and CDR2 is SQIVND (reference sequence). The V segment lost 3 bases and the J segment 9 bases; nucleotides outside the gene matches: 7. This CDR3 is 14 amino acids long. DNA of the CDR3: TGTGCCAGTAGTATGGCAGGGGGCGGCGGCACCATATATTTT. Protein sequence: CASSMAGGGGTIYF. Variable domain in full (rest from reference TRBV19 and TRBJ1-3): DGGITQSPKYLFRKEGQNVTLSCEQNLNHDAMYWYRQDPGQGLRLIYYSQIVNDFQKGDIAEGYSVSREKKESFPLTVTSAQKNPTAFYLCASSMAGGGGTIYFGEGSWLTVV.

This clone was detected only a few times. The rearrangement links TRBV10-2 to TRBJ2-5; 8 nucleotides align to TRBD1. This CDR3 spans 15 amino acids. J lost 5 bases, V lost 2 bases, and 7 bases had no gene match. CDR1 is WSHSY and CDR2 is SAAADI in the germline V gene. The CDR3: CASSEAGQVGETQYF. The CDR3 coding sequence is TGCGCCAGCAGTGAGGCGGGACAGGTTGGGGAGACCCAGTACTTC.

This chain uses TRBV10-1 with TRBJ2-5; 9 nucleotides align to TRBD1. The last part of the DNA fits TRBJ2-7 better; the J call may be wrong. The germline V gene encodes CDR1 WNHNN and CDR2 SYGVQD (reference sequence). The length of the CDR3 is 12 residues. CDR3 loop: CASSLDRGEQYF. In DNA form, the CDR3 reads TGCGCCAGCAGCCTGGACAGGGGCGAGCAGTACTTC.

This clone appeared a single time. The chain couples TRBV27 to TRBJ1-1; maybe TRBD1 (5 bases). This CDR3 has 15 amino acids. The V and J ends lost 0 bases and 0 bases respectively, with 8 bases between them. Germline CDR1 reads MNHEY; CDR2 reads SMNVEV (reference sequence). CDR3 loop: CASSLSQGLNTEAFF. In nucleotides, the CDR3 is TGTGCCAGCAGTTTATCGCAGGGCTTGAACACTGAAGCTTTCTTT.

CDR3 residues: CASSDSAGYGYTF. The CDR3 nucleotides are TGTGCCAGCAGTGATTCGGCAGGTTATGGCTACACCTTC. V is TRBV6-1 and J is TRBJ1-2; D is ambiguous. With 3 bases removed from V and 5 bases from J, the gap between germline ends came to 10 bases. CDR1 MNHNS and CDR2 SASEGT come from the germline V gene. The CDR3 length is 13 residues.

The rearrangement uses TRBV13 and TRBJ1-5; D uncertain. Germline V lookup: CDR1 PRHDT, CDR2 FYEKMQ (reference sequence). V dropped 2 bases and J dropped 0 bases, with 5 bases sitting between them. This CDR3 is built from 14 residues. CDR3 sequence (DNA): TGTGCCAGCAGCTTAACGGGTAGCAATCAGCCCCAGCATTTT. Its protein product is CASSLTGSNQPQHF.

V usage is TRBV6-5 and J usage is TRBJ2-1; D uncertain. V gave up 5 bases and J gave up 8 bases, with 16 bases separating them. This CDR3 region has 14 residues. Germline V gene sequence: CDR1 MNHEY, CDR2 SVGAGI. The CDR3 DNA follows: TGTGCCAGCAGTGAAGGAACAGTCTGGGATGAGCAGTTCTTC. Its translation is CASSEGTVWDEQFF.

V is TRBV7-9 and J is TRBJ1-2; D remains unclear. This CDR3 contains 16 residues. Looked up from germline, CDR1 is SEHNR and CDR2 is FQNEAQ (reference sequence). The germline V and J ends were trimmed by 7 bases and 4 bases, with 22 bases remaining between them. The DNA of the CDR3 is TGTGCCAGCACCTCCTGGCCCACACTGGAGGCCTATGGCTACACCTTC. Amino acid sequence: CASTSWPTLEAYGYTF.

This clone was detected only once. The chain recombines TRBV6-6 with TRBJ2-1, with TRBD2 matching 9 bases. Losses at the gene ends were 5 bases for V and 8 bases for J; bases not matched to a gene: 10. Germline V gene sequence: CDR1 MNHNY, CDR2 SVGAGI (reference sequence). CDR3 length equals 15 residues. The CDR3 sequence: CASSTRGRARHEQFF. CDR3 nucleotides: TGTGCCAGCAGTACTCGCGGGAGGGCCCGTCATGAGCAGTTCTTC.

This clone was picked up a small number of times. The chain links TRBV5-1 to TRBJ2-1; 7 nucleotides agree with TRBD2. CDR3 length: 15 amino acids. J lost 4 bases, V lost 2 bases, and 6 bases had no gene match. Germline V lookup: CDR1 SGHRS, CDR2 YFSETQ. The CDR3 sequence is CASSFLGTIYNEQFF. CDR3 DNA sequence: TGCGCCAGCAGCTTTCTAGGGACTATTTACAATGAGCAGTTCTTC.

This clone was detected only a few times. The chain couples TRBV5-6 to TRBJ2-5; 11 nucleotides line up with TRBD2. Germline lookup yields CDR1 SGHDT and CDR2 YYEEEE. The CDR3 runs 16 residues. The ends lost 4 bases at V and 4 bases at J; junction bases unmatched: 9. The CDR3 coding sequence is TGTGCCAGCAGCCCACCGACTAGCGGGGTAGGAGAGACCCAGTACTTC. Encoded protein: CASSPPTSGVGETQYF.

The chain recombines TRBV28 with TRBJ2-7; 12 nucleotides align to TRBD1. The CDR3 is made up of 14 amino acids. CDR1 and CDR2 from the germline V gene are MDHEN and SYDVKM. Unmatched junction bases numbered 7, after V lost 6 bases and J lost 7 bases. In DNA form, the CDR3 reads TGTGCCAGCAGGGGGACAGGGGGCCAGGGGGAGCAGTACTTC. This sequence encodes CASRGTGGQGEQYF. The full variable domain, its missing parts supplied by reference TRBV28 and TRBJ2-7, is DVKVTQSSRYLVKRTGEKVFLECVQDMDHENMFWYRQDPGLGLRLIYFSYDVKMKEKGDIPEGYSVSREKKERFSLILESASTNQTSMYLCASRGTGGQGEQYFGPGTRLTVT.

The count of this clone is one. This chain connects TRBV10-3 to TRBJ2-6, with D tentatively TRBD1 (5 bases). The V end was cut by 2 bases, the J end by 1 base, with 9 bases between. CDR3 length: 16 amino acids. Germline loops: CDR1 ENHRY, CDR2 SYGVKD. This chain's CDR3 is CAISEVRASGANVLTF. CDR3 sequence (DNA): TGTGCCATCAGTGAGGTCAGGGCTTCTGGGGCCAACGTCCTGACTTTC.